The clone carrying this T cell receptor beta chain was seen a handful of times. What it binds is unknown. This record comes from a study of T cell responses to AZD1222 COVID-19 vaccine. Study outcomes and limitations: Reports indicate that nearly half of spike-specific TCRs are directed at unmutated variant regions.

Per the germline V gene, CDR1 is MNHEY and CDR2 is SVGAGI. The CDR3 covers 13 residues. The V gene end was trimmed by 8 bases and the J gene end by 4 bases; junction bases not matched to a gene: 6. The table came from immunoSEQ multiplex PCR; TCRdb's copy has only in-frame clones and leaves some out. The sample has 100,000 to 150,000 clones, about 87% seen once. Here the sequenced sample was peripheral blood, taken on day 0 of AZD1222 vaccination. This clonotype originated in an adult in good health. The rearrangement uses TRBV6-5 and TRBJ1-2, with 8 nucleotides matching TRBD1. The CDR3 region has the DNA TGTGCCAGCTCGACCGGGACAGGCTATGGCTACACCTTC. Residues: CASSTGTGYGYTF.